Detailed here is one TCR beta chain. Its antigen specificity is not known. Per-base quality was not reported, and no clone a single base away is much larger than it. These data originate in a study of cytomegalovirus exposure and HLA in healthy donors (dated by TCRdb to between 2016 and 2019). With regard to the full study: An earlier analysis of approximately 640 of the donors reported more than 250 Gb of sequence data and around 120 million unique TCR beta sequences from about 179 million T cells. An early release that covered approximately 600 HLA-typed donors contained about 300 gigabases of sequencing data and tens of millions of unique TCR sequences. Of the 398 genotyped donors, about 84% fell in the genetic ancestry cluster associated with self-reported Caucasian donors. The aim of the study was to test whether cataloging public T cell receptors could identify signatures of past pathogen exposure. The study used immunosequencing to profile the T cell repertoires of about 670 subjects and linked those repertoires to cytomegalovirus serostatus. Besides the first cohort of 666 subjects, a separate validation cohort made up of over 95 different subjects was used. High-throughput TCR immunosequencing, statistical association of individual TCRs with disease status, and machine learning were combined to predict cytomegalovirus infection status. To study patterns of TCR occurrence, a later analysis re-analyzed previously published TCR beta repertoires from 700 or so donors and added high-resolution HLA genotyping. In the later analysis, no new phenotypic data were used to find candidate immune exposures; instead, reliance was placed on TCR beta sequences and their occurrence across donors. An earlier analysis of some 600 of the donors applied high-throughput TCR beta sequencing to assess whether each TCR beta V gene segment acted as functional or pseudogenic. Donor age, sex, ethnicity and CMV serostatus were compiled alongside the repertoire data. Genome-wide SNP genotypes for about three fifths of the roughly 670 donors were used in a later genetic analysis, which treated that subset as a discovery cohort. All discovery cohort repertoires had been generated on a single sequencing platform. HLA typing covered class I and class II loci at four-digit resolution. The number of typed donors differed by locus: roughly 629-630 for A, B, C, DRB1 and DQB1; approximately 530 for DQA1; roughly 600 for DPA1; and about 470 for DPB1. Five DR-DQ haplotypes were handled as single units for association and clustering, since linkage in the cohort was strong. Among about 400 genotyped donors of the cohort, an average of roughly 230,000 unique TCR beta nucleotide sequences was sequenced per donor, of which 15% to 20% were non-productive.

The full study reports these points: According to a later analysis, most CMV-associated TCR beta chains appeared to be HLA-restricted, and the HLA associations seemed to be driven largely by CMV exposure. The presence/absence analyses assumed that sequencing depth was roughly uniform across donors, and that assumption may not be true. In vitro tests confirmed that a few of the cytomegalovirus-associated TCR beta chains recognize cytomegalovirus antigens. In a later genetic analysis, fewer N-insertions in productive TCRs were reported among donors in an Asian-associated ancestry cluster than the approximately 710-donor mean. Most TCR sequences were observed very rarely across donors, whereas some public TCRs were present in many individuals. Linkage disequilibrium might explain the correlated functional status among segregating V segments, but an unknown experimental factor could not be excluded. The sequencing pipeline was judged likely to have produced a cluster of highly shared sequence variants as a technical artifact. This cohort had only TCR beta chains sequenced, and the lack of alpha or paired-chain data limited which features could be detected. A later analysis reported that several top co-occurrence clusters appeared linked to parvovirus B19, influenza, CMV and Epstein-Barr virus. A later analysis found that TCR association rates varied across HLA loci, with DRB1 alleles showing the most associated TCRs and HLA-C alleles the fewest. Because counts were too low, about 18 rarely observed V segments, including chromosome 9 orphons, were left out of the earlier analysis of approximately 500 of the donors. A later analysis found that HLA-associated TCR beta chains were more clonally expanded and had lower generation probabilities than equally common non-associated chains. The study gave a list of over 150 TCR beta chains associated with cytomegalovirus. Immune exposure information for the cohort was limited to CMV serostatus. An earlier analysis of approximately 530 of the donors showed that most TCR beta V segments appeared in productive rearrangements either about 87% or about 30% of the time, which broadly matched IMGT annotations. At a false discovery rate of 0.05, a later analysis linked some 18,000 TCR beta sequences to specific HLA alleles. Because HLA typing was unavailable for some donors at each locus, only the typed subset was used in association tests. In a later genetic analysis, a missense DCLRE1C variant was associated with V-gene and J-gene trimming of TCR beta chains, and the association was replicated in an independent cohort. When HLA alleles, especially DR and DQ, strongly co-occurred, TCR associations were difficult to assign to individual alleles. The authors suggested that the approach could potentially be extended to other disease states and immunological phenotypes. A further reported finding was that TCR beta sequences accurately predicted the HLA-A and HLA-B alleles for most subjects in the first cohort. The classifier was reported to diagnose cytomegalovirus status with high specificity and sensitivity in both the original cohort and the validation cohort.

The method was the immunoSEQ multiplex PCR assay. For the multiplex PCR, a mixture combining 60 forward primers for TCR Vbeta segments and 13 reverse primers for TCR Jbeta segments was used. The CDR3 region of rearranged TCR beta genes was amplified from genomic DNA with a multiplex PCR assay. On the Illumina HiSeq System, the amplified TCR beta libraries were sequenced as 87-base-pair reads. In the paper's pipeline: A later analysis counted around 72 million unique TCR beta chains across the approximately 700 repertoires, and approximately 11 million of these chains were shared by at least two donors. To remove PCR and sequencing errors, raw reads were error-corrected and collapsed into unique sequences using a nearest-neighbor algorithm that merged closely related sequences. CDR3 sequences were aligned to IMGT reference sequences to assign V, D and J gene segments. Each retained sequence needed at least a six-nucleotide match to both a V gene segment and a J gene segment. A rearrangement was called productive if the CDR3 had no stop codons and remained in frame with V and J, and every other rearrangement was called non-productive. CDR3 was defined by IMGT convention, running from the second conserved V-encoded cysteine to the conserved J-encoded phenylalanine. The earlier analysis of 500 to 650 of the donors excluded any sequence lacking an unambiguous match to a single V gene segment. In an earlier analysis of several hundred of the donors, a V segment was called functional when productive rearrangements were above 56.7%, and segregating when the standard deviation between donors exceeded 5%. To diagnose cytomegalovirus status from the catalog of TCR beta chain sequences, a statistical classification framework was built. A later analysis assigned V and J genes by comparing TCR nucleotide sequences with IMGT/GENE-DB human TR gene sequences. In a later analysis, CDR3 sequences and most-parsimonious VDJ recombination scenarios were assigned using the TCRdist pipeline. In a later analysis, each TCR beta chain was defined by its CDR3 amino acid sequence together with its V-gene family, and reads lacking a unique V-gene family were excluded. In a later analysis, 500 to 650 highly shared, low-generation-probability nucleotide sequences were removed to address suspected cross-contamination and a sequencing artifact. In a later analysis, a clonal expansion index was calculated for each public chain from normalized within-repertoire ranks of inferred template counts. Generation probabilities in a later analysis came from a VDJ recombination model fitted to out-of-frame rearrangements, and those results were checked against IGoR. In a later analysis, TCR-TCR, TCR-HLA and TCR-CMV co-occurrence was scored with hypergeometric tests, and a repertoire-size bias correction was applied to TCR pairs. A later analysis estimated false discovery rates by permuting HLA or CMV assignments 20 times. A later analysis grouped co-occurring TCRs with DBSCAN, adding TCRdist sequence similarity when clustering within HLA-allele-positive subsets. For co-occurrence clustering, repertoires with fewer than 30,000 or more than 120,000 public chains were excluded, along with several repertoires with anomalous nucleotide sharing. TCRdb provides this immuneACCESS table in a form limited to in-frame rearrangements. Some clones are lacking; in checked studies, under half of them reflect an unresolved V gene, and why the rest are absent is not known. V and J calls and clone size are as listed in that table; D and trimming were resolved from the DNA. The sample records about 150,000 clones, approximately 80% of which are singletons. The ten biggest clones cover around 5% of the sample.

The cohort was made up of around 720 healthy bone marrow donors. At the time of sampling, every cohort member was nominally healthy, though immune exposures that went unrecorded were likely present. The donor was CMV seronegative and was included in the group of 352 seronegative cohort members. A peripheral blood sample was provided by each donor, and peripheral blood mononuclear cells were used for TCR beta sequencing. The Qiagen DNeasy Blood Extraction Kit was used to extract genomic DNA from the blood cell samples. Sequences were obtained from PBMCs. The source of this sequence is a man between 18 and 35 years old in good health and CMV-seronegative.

The CDR3 in this case is CASSLSGLAGVIQETQYF. The nucleotides are TGTGCCAGCAGCTTATCGGGACTAGCGGGGGTTATACAAGAGACCCAGTACTTC. The sequence is built from TRBV7-9 and TRBJ2-5, with 14 middle bases fitting TRBD2. The cysteine opens and the phenylalanine closes a CDR3 of 18 amino acids. Only CDR3 DNA is held: 54 bases, read in frame from base 1. Trimmed from V: 2 bases; trimmed from J: 2 bases; junction bases lacking a gene match: 7. Reading the germline V gene (reference sequence) gives CDR1 SEHNR and CDR2 FQNEAQ.